The TCR beta chain under discussion was sequenced for a study of response to subunit inactivated influenza vaccine. This clonotype was detected only a few times. Its antigen remains unidentified. The V gene lost 2 bases and the J gene lost 0 bases, with 10 bases spanning the gap. This CDR3 has 15 residues. Germline V lookup: CDR1 MNHEY, CDR2 SVGAGI. Broader study findings: The authors proposed limited new T cell recruitment per seasonal influenza vaccination.

MiXCR was run by TCRdb on the RT-PCR reads, yielding one entry per CDR3 protein. The data contain around 300,000 distinct CDR3 sequences, about 20% of them singletons. The chain has TRBV6-5 and TRBJ1-2; D gene ambiguous. The receptor comes from a man aged 50 to 75 who received an inactivated influenza vaccine. Specimen: PBMCs from blood, collected 21 months after vaccination. The CDR3 is CASSYTRMANYGYTF. DNA of the CDR3: TGTGCCAGCAGTTACACGCGGATGGCTAACTATGGCTACACCTTC.